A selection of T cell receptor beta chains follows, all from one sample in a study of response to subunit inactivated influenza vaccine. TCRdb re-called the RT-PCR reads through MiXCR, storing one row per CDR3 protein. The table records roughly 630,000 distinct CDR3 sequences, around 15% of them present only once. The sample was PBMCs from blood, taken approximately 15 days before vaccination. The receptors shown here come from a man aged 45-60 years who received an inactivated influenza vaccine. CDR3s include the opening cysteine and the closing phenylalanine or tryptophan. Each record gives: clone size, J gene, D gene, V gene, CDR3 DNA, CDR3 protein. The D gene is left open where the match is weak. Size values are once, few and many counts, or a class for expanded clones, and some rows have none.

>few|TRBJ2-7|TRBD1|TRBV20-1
TGCAGTGCTAGAGCCGCAGACAGGGGAGGCTCCTACGAGCAGTACTTC
CSARAADRGGSYEQYF
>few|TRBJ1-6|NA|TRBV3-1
TGTGCCAGCAGCCAAGAAACGGGGGCACCCCTCCACTTT
CASSQETGAPLHF
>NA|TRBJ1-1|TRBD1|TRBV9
TGTGCCAGCAGCGTAGTGAGGGGGCGCAGCGCTGAGGCTTTCTTT
CASSVVRGRSAEAFF
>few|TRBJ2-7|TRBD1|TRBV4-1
TGCGCCAGCAGCCAGGACAGGGGGGCCTACGAGCAGTACTTC
CASSQDRGAYEQYF
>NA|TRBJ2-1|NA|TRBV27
TGTGCCAGCAGTTTATCCGCACGTGGGGGCAATGAGCAGTTCTTC
CASSLSARGGNEQFF
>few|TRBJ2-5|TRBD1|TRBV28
TGTGCCAGCAGTTTAGGACAGGGGGCGGTAGAGACCCAGTACTTC
CASSLGQGAVETQYF
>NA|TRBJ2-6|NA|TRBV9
TGTGCCAGCAGCGTCGGTGGGGCCAACGTCCTGACTTTC
CASSVGGANVLTF
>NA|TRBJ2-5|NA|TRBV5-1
TGCGCCAGCGCCGAAGGGGAGACCCAGTACTTC
CASAEGETQYF
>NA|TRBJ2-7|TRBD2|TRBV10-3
TGTGCCATCAGTGTTCTGGGTCCTCTAGCGGGAGGAGGCGAGCAGTACTTC
CAISVLGPLAGGGEQYF
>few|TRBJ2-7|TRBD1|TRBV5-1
TGCGCCAGCAGCTACTCAACCGGGACAGGGGGCAGCGAGCAGTACTTC
CASSYSTGTGGSEQYF
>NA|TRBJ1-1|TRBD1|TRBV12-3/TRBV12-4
TGTGCCAGCAGCTATGGACAGGGCGACACTGAAGCTTTCTTT
CASSYGQGDTEAFF
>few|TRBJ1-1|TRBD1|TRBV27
TGTGCCAGCAGTCCCAGGGGGCGCGGTACTGAAGCTTTCTTT
CASSPRGRGTEAFF
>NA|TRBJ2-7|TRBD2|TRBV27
TGTGCCAGCAGTTTATATCTAGCGGGGGCGAACGAGCAGTACTTC
CASSLYLAGANEQYF
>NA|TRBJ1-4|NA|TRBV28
TGTGCCAGCAGCTTCATAGAGACTAATGAAAAACTGTTTTTT
CASSFIETNEKLFF
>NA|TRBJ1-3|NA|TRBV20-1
TGCAGTGGTTTGCAAGGGTCCTCTGGAAACACCATATATTTT
CSGLQGSSGNTIYF
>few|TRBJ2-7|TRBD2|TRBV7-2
TGTGCCAGCAGCTTATCCAGCGGGAAATTGTACGAGCAGTACTTC
CASSLSSGKLYEQYF
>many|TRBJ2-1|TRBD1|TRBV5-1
TGCGCCAGCAGCTCCGGGACAGTCAATGAGCAGTTCTTC
CASSSGTVNEQFF